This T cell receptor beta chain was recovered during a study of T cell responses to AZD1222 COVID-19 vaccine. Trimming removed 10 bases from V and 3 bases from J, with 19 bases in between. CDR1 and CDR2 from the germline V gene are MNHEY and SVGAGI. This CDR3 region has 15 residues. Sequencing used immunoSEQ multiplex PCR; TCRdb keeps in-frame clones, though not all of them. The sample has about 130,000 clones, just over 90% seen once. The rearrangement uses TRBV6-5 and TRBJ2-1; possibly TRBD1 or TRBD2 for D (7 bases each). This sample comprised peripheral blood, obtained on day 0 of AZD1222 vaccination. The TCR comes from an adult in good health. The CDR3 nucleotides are TGTGCCACCCAGGGGGGGCTAGCGGACTACAATGAGCAGTTCTTC. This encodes CATQGGLADYNEQFF.